Listed here are 26 T cell receptor beta chains from one sample, sequenced in a study of cytomegalovirus exposure and HLA in healthy donors. Assay: immunoSEQ multiplex PCR; the TCRdb copy retains only in-frame clones and omits some. The table includes roughly 79,000 clones, 90% to 95% detected once. Sequenced: PBMCs. The receptors here all came from a man in his late teens or twenties in good health and CMV-seronegative.

J is TRBJ1-2 and V is TRBV23-1, with D unresolved. TRBV23-1 is labeled an ORF, and its function is uncertain. V dropped 0 bases and J dropped 4 bases, with 12 bases sitting between them. This CDR3 has 15 amino acids. The CDR3 is CASSQSGRASYGYTF. The CDR3 DNA follows: TGCGCCAGCAGTCAATCGGGGAGGGCCAGCTATGGCTACACCTTC.

V is TRBV7-6 and J is TRBJ2-7, with a possible D match to TRBD2 (6 bases). CDR1 and CDR2 (germline): SGHVS, FNYEAQ. Trimming left V 5 bases short and J 1 base short, with 15 bases between. The CDR3 runs 15 residues. The CDR3 region has the DNA TGTGCCAGCAGCCCGCCGGTGGGACTTTCCTACGAGCAGTACTTC. As protein: CASSPPVGLSYEQYF. The variable domain in full, completed from reference TRBV7-6 and TRBJ2-7, reads GAGVSQSPRYKVTKRGQDVALRCDPISGHVSLYWYRQALGQGPEFLTYFNYEAQQDKSGLPNDRFSAERPEGSISTLTIQRTEQRDSAMYRCASSPPVGLSYEQYFGPGTRLTVT.

J is TRBJ1-2 and V is TRBV10-2; 9 bases are a match to TRBD1. V was pared by 3 bases and J by 2 bases, with 7 bases of the junction left unmatched. This CDR3 region has 16 residues. Germline lookup yields CDR1 WSHSY and CDR2 SAAADI. The CDR3 spells CASSEPQGAINYGYTF. The DNA of the CDR3 is TGCGCCAGCAGTGAACCACAGGGGGCTATCAACTATGGCTACACCTTC.

This clone was recorded only once. This chain connects TRBV11-2 to TRBJ2-3; D unresolved. There are 16 residues in the CDR3. The germline V and J ends were trimmed by 5 bases and 0 bases, with 15 bases remaining between them. Germline CDR1 and CDR2: SGHAT and FQNNGV. This CDR3 reads CASSRRAQLSTDTQYF. The CDR3, as DNA: TGTGCCAGCAGCCGCCGCGCCCAACTCAGCACAGATACGCAGTATTTT.

The V call is TRBV18, the J call TRBJ1-1; unclear D gene. CDR1 and CDR2 (germline): KGHSH, LQKENI. The CDR3 is 15 amino acids. Deletions cut 4 bases from V and 5 bases from J, with 17 bases between. The CDR3 here is CASSQSMEWRTEAFF. In DNA, the CDR3 is TGTGCCAGCTCACAATCTATGGAGTGGAGGACTGAAGCTTTCTTT.

The chain couples TRBV6-5 to TRBJ2-5; TRBD2 agrees at 8 bases. Trimming removed 5 bases from V and 2 bases from J; junction bases left unmatched: 7. The CDR3 runs to 15 residues. The V gene's germline CDR1 is MNHEY and CDR2 SVGAGI. The CDR3 sequence: CASSPSGGIQETQYF. The DNA of the CDR3 is TGTGCCAGCAGTCCCAGCGGGGGCATTCAAGAGACCCAGTACTTC.

The chain couples TRBV5-4 to TRBJ2-1, with 7 nucleotides matching TRBD2. Germline lookup yields CDR1 SGHNT and CDR2 YYREEE (reference sequence). The junction had 16 bases not matched to a gene; V was cut back by 4 bases and J by 6 bases. The CDR3 contains 17 residues. The CDR3 sequence: CASSLGLIQQAGNEQFF. The DNA of the CDR3 is TGTGCCAGCAGCCTGGGACTAATCCAGCAGGCGGGCAATGAGCAGTTCTTC.

The CDR3 DNA reads TGCAGTGCTAGAGTGCAGGGTGGCTACACCTTC. Protein: CSARVQGGYTF. The gene calls are TRBV20-1 and TRBJ1-2; a weak D match, TRBD1 (5 bases). The CDR3 length is 11 residues. The germline V gene has CDR1 DFQATT and CDR2 SNEGSKA (reference sequence). Trimming left V 1 base short and J 7 bases short, with 7 bases between.

V gene TRBV27 combines with J gene TRBJ2-7; tentative D call: TRBD2 (5 bases). Trimming removed 3 bases at V and 3 bases at J, with 15 bases between. The CDR3 consists of 15 residues. Germline CDR1 and CDR2: MNHEY and SMNVEV (reference sequence). CDR3 protein: CASSFSPSGGYEQYF. DNA for the CDR3: TGTGCCAGCAGTTTCTCCCCCTCCGGAGGCTACGAGCAGTACTTC.

The gene calls are TRBV6-5 and TRBJ2-7; a weak D match, TRBD2 (5 bases). From germline, CDR1 is MNHEY and CDR2 SVGAGI. This CDR3 comprises 15 residues. V lost 3 bases, J lost 0 bases, and 12 bases lay in between. The CDR3 here is CASSYAGRHSYEQYF. The CDR3 coding sequence is TGTGCCAGCAGTTATGCGGGCAGGCACTCCTACGAGCAGTACTTC.

The chain carries TRBV4-3 and TRBJ1-1; D not resolved. Germline CDR1 reads LGHNA; CDR2 reads YSLEER. Between the trimmed V and J ends, which lost 4 bases and 3 bases, there was a span of 12 bases. The CDR3 spans 14 residues. CDR3 in amino acids: CASSREVEDTEAFF. The CDR3 coding sequence is TGCGCCAGCAGCCGAGAGGTGGAGGACACTGAAGCTTTCTTT.

The rearrangement joins TRBV7-3 to TRBJ1-1; D is uncertain. Trimming shortened V by 5 bases and J by 5 bases, and 15 bases separated the two germline ends. The CDR3 consists of 14 residues. Looked up from germline, CDR1 is SGHTA and CDR2 is FQGTGA. The CDR3 sequence: CASSDPGVGTEAFF. CDR3 in DNA: TGTGCCAGCAGCGACCCCGGGGTAGGGACTGAAGCTTTCTTT.

This clone came up once. This chain connects TRBV10-2 to TRBJ1-2, with D maybe TRBD1 (5 bases). Trimming took 4 bases from V and 7 from J, leaving 13 bases between them. CDR1 is WSHSY, CDR2 SAAADI, per germline. The CDR3 contains 13 residues. CDR3: CASSGNRNFGYTF. The CDR3 DNA reads TGCGCCAGCAGTGGAAACAGGAATTTTGGCTACACCTTC.

V and J are TRBV25-1 and TRBJ2-7; 9 nucleotides match TRBD1. This CDR3 spans 15 amino acids. After removal of 5 bases from V and 6 bases from J, the junction contained 11 bases not matched to a gene. Germline V gives CDR1 MGHDK, CDR2 SYGVNS. CDR3 in amino acids: CASSFTGTGLSEQYF. CDR3 coding DNA: TGTGCCAGCAGTTTTACCGGGACAGGGCTTTCCGAGCAGTACTTC.

The gene calls are TRBV6-4 and TRBJ1-2; TRBD1 might be the D (5 bases). Germline values: CDR1 MRHNA, CDR2 SNTAGT. There are 13 residues in the CDR3. V lost 3 bases and J lost 8, with 13 bases in between. CDR3: CASSELEGAGYTF. The CDR3 DNA is TGTGCCAGCAGTGAACTGGAAGGGGCCGGCTACACCTTC.

V usage is TRBV7-2 and J usage is TRBJ1-4; TRBD1 aligns across 9 bases. CDR1 is SGHTA, CDR2 FQGNSA, per germline. CDR3 length: 15 amino acids. The J segment lost 4 bases and the V segment lost 3 bases, leaving 3 bases of the junction unmatched. DNA of the CDR3: TGTGCCAGCAGCTTCGGGGACAGGGTTAATGAAAAACTGTTTTTT. Amino acid sequence: CASSFGDRVNEKLFF.

The J gene is TRBJ1-3, the V gene TRBV5-1; D not certain. Per the germline V gene, CDR1 is SGHRS and CDR2 is YFSETQ. V lost 0 bases and J lost 4, with 11 bases in between. This CDR3 contains 15 residues. The CDR3 DNA follows: TGCGCCAGCAGCTTGGGGGGAGGGCCAGGAAACACCATATATTTT. Encoded protein: CASSLGGGPGNTIYF.

This chain uses TRBV2 with TRBJ2-7; 9 bases are shared with TRBD1. CDR3 size: 16 residues. Germline assignment: CDR1 SNHLY and CDR2 FYNNEI. The ends lost 4 bases at V and 3 bases at J; junction bases unmatched: 10. CDR3 nucleotides: TGTGCCAGCAGTGGGGCCGCTGACAGGGGGGACTACGAGCAGTACTTC. This translates into CASSGAADRGDYEQYF.

The chain has TRBV4-1 and TRBJ1-2, with TRBD1 as a possible D gene (5 bases). CDR1 and CDR2 (germline): MGHRA, YSYEKL. There are 18 residues in the CDR3. Trimming removed 0 bases from V and 0 bases from J, with 17 bases in between. The DNA of the CDR3 is TGCGCCAGCAGCCAAGATAGGACCGGAGGGGACCCTAACTATGGCTACACCTTC. Protein product: CASSQDRTGGDPNYGYTF.

The V and J genes are TRBV9 and TRBJ2-3; no definite D call. The V end lost 4 bases, the J end lost 1 base, and 16 bases lay between the germline ends. The germline V gene has CDR1 SGDLS and CDR2 YYNGEE. This CDR3 is built from 16 residues. In nucleotides, the CDR3 is TGTGCCAGCAGCTCCCCCGGCTACGCGGGCACAGATACGCAGTATTTT. It is translated as CASSSPGYAGTDTQYF.

The chain is built from TRBV4-2 and TRBJ2-1, with 10 bases fitting TRBD2. Germline V gene sequence: CDR1 LGHNA, CDR2 YNFKEQ. The CDR3 extends over 17 amino acids. V shed 0 bases and J 7 bases; nucleotides not matched to a gene: 9. CDR3 bases: TGTGCCAGCAGCCAAGAGGTGGGACTAGCGTCGTTAAATGAGCAGTTCTTC. It yields the protein CASSQEVGLASLNEQFF.

The J gene is TRBJ1-2, the V gene TRBV28; D uncertain. The CDR3 runs to 12 residues. From germline, CDR1 is MDHEN and CDR2 SYDVKM. Trimming pared 8 bases from V and 0 bases from J, leaving 7 bases between. The CDR3 bases are TGTGCCAGCTCATACTCTAACTATGGCTACACCTTC. This codes for CASSYSNYGYTF.

This chain connects TRBV5-1 to TRBJ1-4, with D uncertain. The CDR3 is 14 amino acids. Trimming stripped 3 bases from V and 5 bases from J, with 11 bases between. Germline assignment: CDR1 SGHRS and CDR2 YFSETQ. The CDR3 DNA reads TGCGCCAGCAGCTCACGGGGAGTCAATGAAAAACTGTTTTTT. Encoded protein: CASSSRGVNEKLFF.

V usage is TRBV5-1 and J usage is TRBJ1-1; the D is unclear. There are 15 residues in the CDR3. V was pared by 0 bases and J by 1 base, with 10 bases between. Germline loops: CDR1 SGHRS, CDR2 YFSETQ. This CDR3 reads CASSLGTGSNTEAFF. In DNA form, the CDR3 reads TGCGCCAGCAGCTTGGGGACGGGGTCGAACACTGAAGCTTTCTTT. Using reference TRBV5-1 and TRBJ1-1 for the parts outside the CDR3, the full variable domain is KAGVTQTPRYLIKTRGQQVTLSCSPISGHRSVSWYQQTPGQGLQFLFEYFSETQRNKGNFPGRFSGRQFSNSRSEMNVSTLELGDSALYLCASSLGTGSNTEAFFGQGTRLTVV.

The chain links TRBV11-3 to TRBJ2-2, with a tentative D call TRBD2 (6 bases). The germline CDR1 and CDR2 sequences are SGHNT and YENEEA. The CDR3 totals 15 residues. V was cut by 6 bases and J by 2 bases, with 13 bases left in between. CDR3 loop: CASSSVGGNTGELFF. CDR3 nucleotide sequence: TGTGCCAGCAGTTCGGTGGGGGGAAACACCGGGGAGCTGTTTTTT.

J is TRBJ1-1 and V is TRBV18; 7 positions agree with TRBD1. Germline V gives CDR1 KGHSH, CDR2 LQKENI. The CDR3 contains 14 residues. Losses at the gene ends were 4 bases for V and 4 bases for J; bases not matched to a gene: 6. CDR3 in amino acids: CASSQTGDGTEAFF. The DNA of the CDR3 is TGTGCCAGCTCACAAACAGGGGACGGCACTGAAGCTTTCTTT.